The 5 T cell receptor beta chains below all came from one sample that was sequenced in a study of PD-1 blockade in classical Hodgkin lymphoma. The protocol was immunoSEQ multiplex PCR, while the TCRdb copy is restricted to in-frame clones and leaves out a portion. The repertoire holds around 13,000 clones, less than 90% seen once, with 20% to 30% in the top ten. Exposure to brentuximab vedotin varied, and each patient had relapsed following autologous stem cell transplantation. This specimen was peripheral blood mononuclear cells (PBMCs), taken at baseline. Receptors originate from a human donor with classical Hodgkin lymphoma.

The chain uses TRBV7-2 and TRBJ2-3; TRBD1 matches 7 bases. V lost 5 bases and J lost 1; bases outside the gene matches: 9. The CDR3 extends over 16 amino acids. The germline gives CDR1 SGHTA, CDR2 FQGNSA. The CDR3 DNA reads TGTGCCAGCAGCCTCTCAGGGACAGCCGGCACAGATACGCAGTATTTT. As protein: CASSLSGTAGTDTQYF.

The CDR3 protein is CASSARFSGAHNEQFF. CDR3 DNA sequence: TGTGCCAGCAGCGCCCGCTTCAGCGGGGCCCACAATGAGCAGTTCTTC. The V and J genes are TRBV9 and TRBJ2-1, with 7 nucleotides matching TRBD2. Germline loops: CDR1 SGDLS, CDR2 YYNGEE. The CDR3 is 16 residues long. Losses at the gene ends were 3 bases for V and 5 bases for J; bases not matched to a gene: 11.

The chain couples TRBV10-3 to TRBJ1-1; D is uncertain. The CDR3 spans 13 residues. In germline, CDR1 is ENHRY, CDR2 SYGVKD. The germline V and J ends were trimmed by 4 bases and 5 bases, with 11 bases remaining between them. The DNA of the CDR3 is TGTGCCATCAGTGGTGGCTTGGGAACTGAAGCTTTCTTT. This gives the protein CAISGGLGTEAFF.

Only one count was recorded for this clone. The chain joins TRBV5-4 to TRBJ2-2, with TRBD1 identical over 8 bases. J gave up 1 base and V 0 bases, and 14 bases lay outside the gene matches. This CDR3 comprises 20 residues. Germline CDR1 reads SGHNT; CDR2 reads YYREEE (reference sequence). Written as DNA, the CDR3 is TGTGCCAGCAGCTTGGGCGGGACAGGCCTACTCTTCCTGAACACCGGGGAGCTGTTTTTT. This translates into CASSLGGTGLLFLNTGELFF.

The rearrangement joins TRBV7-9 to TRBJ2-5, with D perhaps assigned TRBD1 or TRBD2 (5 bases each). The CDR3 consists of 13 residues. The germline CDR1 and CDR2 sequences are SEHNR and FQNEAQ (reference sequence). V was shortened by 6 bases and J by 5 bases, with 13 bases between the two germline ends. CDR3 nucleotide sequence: TGTGCCAGCAGTCGTGTCGGGGCGGAGACCCAGTACTTC. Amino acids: CASSRVGAETQYF.